The T cell receptor beta chain described here comes from a study of blood T cell repertoires in COVID-19. In the study overall: Sites across the United States, Italy and Spain contributed samples from acute and convalescent COVID-19.

Germline trimming cut 1 base from V and 2 bases from J; bases unmatched to any gene: 3. The CDR3 runs 15 residues. The germline V gene has CDR1 LNHDA and CDR2 SQIVND (reference sequence). This clone was seen just once. Per the study methods: From reference gene primer amplification, estimates of nucleated cell counts were derived. Sequenced by immunoSEQ multiplex PCR; TCRdb stores in-frame clones only, minus some. V, J and clone size reflect that table, while D and trimming were determined from the DNA. The data hold more than 140,000 clones, with over 75% observed a single time. This sequence originates from a human donor in a cohort sampled during active COVID-19. The chain combines TRBV19 with TRBJ2-7, with TRBD1 identical over 9 bases. Sequencing was done on a sample of peripheral blood. The CDR3 loop reads CASSIGDRAAYEQYF. CDR3 nucleotides: TGTGCCAGTAGTATAGGGGACAGGGCGGCCTACGAGCAGTACTTC.